This TCR beta chain was captured in a study of multiple sclerosis patients with progressive multifocal leukoencephalopathy. The CDR3 has 15 residues. Germline CDR1 and CDR2: MNHEY and SVGAGI. The ends were cut back, 6 bases at V and 4 bases at J, with 16 bases in the middle. Time point here: about 6 months of natalizumab therapy. Data came from immunoSEQ multiplex PCR; TCRdb stores just in-frame clones and leaves some out. The sample holds over 25,000 clones, roughly 91% seen once. The source material was PBMCs, sampled from a patient treated with natalizumab. The receptor was isolated from a human donor with multiple sclerosis. The chain couples TRBV6-5 to TRBJ2-1; a possible D gene is TRBD2 (5 bases). Written as DNA, the CDR3 is TGTGCCAGCAGACATACTAGGGCCATTTACAATGAGCAGTTCTTC. Protein product: CASRHTRAIYNEQFF.